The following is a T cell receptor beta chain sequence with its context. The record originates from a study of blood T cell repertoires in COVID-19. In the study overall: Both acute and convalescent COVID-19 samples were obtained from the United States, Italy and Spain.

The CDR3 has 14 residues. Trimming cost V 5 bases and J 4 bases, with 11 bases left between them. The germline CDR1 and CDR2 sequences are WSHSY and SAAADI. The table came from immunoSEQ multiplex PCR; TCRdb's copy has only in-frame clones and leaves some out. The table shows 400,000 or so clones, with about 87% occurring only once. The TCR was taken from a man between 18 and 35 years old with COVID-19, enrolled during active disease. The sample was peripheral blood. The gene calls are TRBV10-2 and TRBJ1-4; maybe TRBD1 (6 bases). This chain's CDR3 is CASSPRGGNEKLFF. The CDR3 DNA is TGCGCCAGCAGTCCCCGAGGGGGTAATGAAAAACTGTTTTTT.